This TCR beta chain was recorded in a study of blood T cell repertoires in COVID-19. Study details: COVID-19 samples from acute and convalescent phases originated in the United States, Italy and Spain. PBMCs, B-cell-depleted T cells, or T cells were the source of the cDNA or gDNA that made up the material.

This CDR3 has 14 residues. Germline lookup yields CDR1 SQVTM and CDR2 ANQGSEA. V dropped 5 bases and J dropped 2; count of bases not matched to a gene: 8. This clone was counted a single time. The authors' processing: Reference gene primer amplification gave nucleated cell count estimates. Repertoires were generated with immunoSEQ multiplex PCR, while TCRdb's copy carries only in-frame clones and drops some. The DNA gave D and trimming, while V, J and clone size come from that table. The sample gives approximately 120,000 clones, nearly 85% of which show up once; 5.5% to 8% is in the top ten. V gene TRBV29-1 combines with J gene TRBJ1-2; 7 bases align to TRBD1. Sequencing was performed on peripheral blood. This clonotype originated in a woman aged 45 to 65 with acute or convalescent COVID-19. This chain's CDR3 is CSVHKGQLNYGYTF. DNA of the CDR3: TGCAGCGTTCACAAGGGACAGCTCAACTATGGCTACACCTTC.